This T cell receptor (beta chain) was recovered during a study of post-analysis software for immune sequencing data. Study as a whole: The patients showed relapsing-remitting, secondary progressive and progressive-relapsing multiple sclerosis courses. Notes on the study in general: Comparison with controls showed significantly lower normalized Chao1 diversity in multiple sclerosis patients. TRBV5-6, TRBV5-1 and TRBV20-1 belonged to a set of five TRBV segments that were more frequent in patients than controls. F-measure co-clustering was strong for batch-matched samples.

In regard to this clonotype: The antigen is unknown.

Every TCR beta cDNA library bore unique molecular identifiers. Each sample of roughly 0.9 to 10 million input T cells yielded around 500,000 cDNA molecules, so each molecule approximated one T cell. MiXCR, run by TCRdb on the PCR reads, gives a single entry per CDR3 protein. The sample has 750,000 to 900,000 distinct CDR3 sequences; around 46% are singletons. CDR1 and CDR2 (germline): LGHNA, YSLEER. V was pared by 0 bases and J by 0 bases, with 9 bases between. The CDR3 has 15 residues. Sample: blood. This receptor was identified in a girl between 5 and 17 years old with multiple sclerosis. V usage is TRBV4-3 and J usage is TRBJ2-7, with TRBD1 as a possible D gene (6 bases). Here the CDR3 DNA reads TGCGCCAGCAGCCAAGAGGCCAGGGGCTCCTACGAGCAGTACTTC. As protein: CASSQEARGSYEQYF.